Following are 2 T cell receptor beta chains from one sample sequenced in a study of blood T cell repertoires in COVID-19. Sequencing used immunoSEQ multiplex PCR; TCRdb keeps in-frame clones, though not all of them. The profile shows 150,000 to 190,000 clones, roughly nine tenths of them singletons. Sequencing input: peripheral blood. These receptors came from a middle-aged woman with acute or convalescent COVID-19.

In its sample, this clone was seen once. The chain employs TRBV2 and TRBJ1-5, with a tentative D call TRBD1 (6 bases). The V end lost 10 bases, the J end lost 3 bases, and 10 bases lay between the germline ends. Germline lookup yields CDR1 SNHLY and CDR2 FYNNEI. CDR3 size: 12 residues. This CDR3 reads CAIQGLNQPQHF. The CDR3 bases are TGTGCCATCCAGGGGCTCAATCAGCCCCAGCATTTT.

This chain connects TRBV4-2 to TRBJ2-7; TRBD1 matches 7 bases. Germline loops: CDR1 LGHNA, CDR2 YNFKEQ. The CDR3 runs to 16 residues. Trimming took 3 bases from V and 4 from J; bases not matched to a gene: 12. CDR3 sequence: CASSQASGTAIYEQYF. CDR3 in DNA: TGTGCCAGCAGCCAGGCATCCGGGACAGCGATATACGAGCAGTACTTC.